The clone carrying this T cell receptor (beta chain) came up a few times. The antigen remains unidentified. CDR1 and CDR2 from the germline V gene are MDHEN and SYDVKM. V was pared by 6 bases and J by 5 bases, with 9 bases of the junction left unmatched. The CDR3 covers 15 residues. Preparation of the TCRbeta library involved a method that used unique molecular identifiers. TCRdb re-derived calls from the PCR reads in MiXCR, one entry per CDR3 protein. The data show 500,000 to 750,000 distinct CDR3 sequences, with approximately 13% seen just once and 2.2% held by the top ten. The sample is drawn from a study of T-cell reconstitution after alpha-beta-depleted transplantation in children. The study, taken as a whole, reports: It was surviving recipient T cells and thymic progenitors that gave some patients high TCRbeta diversity at day 60. Expanded graft clones, several hundred of them, were reportedly the source of alpha-beta T cells about two months after transplant. T-cell counts and diversity at one year following transplant were attributed mainly to newly produced T cells.

This specimen consisted of PBMCs, mostly from graft donor cells, obtained 360 days after TCRalphabeta/CD19-depleted stem cell transplant. This clonotype originated in a male patient younger than 18 who had a stem cell transplant for acute myeloid leukemia, so the T cells may come from the graft donor. This chain links TRBV28 with TRBJ2-5; 10 bases map to TRBD2. DNA of the CDR3: TGTGCCAGCAGCCAAACTCTAGCGGGAGTGGAGACCCAGTACTTC. Amino acids: CASSQTLAGVETQYF.